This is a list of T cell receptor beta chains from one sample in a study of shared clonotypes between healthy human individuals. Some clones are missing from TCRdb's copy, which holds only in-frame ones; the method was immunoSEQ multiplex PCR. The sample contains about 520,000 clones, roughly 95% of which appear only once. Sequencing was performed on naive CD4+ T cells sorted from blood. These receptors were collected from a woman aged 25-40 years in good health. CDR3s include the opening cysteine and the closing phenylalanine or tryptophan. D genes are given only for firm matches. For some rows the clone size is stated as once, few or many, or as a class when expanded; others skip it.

CDR3 protein: CASSVSGGASAEQETQYF
clone size: .
V gene: TRBV9
D gene: .
J gene: TRBJ2-5

CDR3 protein: CASSVEGQETQYF
clone size: .
V gene: TRBV9
D gene: .
J gene: TRBJ2-5

CDR3 protein: CASSRLAGGGDTQYF
clone size: .
V gene: TRBV18
D gene: TRBD2
J gene: TRBJ2-3

CDR3 protein: CASKNAWTAHKHGQPQHF
clone size: .
V gene: TRBV9
D gene: .
J gene: TRBJ1-5

CDR3 protein: CASSADSSSYNEQFF
clone size: .
V gene: TRBV5-1
D gene: .
J gene: TRBJ2-1

CDR3 protein: CASSAQKGLSGGEQFF
clone size: .
V gene: TRBV7-3
D gene: TRBD2
J gene: TRBJ2-1

CDR3 protein: CASSPLWGVMETQYF
clone size: .
V gene: TRBV18
D gene: .
J gene: TRBJ2-5

CDR3 protein: CASSSPFGSYGYTF
clone size: .
V gene: TRBV5-1
D gene: .
J gene: TRBJ1-2

CDR3 protein: CASSLLPGRYQETQYF
clone size: .
V gene: TRBV27
D gene: .
J gene: TRBJ2-5

CDR3 protein: CASSIPQTSGIHSYEQYF
clone size: .
V gene: TRBV19
D gene: TRBD2
J gene: TRBJ2-7

CDR3 protein: CASSPGLAGEQYF
clone size: .
V gene: TRBV6-5
D gene: TRBD2
J gene: TRBJ2-5

CDR3 protein: CASSLTPSGRANEQFF
clone size: .
V gene: TRBV7-9
D gene: TRBD2
J gene: TRBJ2-1

CDR3 protein: CASSLPVGTGGETQYF
clone size: .
V gene: TRBV5-5
D gene: .
J gene: TRBJ2-5

CDR3 protein: CASSFQGGETQYF
clone size: .
V gene: TRBV5-1
D gene: .
J gene: TRBJ2-5

CDR3 protein: CASNLRGGVEAFF
clone size: .
V gene: TRBV5-6
D gene: .
J gene: TRBJ1-1

CDR3 protein: CASSVAPGLSYEQYF
clone size: .
V gene: TRBV9
D gene: .
J gene: TRBJ2-7

CDR3 protein: CASSLGGMRETQYF
clone size: .
V gene: TRBV28
D gene: .
J gene: TRBJ2-5

CDR3 protein: CASGGSATYEQYF
clone size: .
V gene: TRBV5-1
D gene: .
J gene: TRBJ2-7

CDR3 protein: CASSTRRPGQAFFPGNTIYF
clone size: .
V gene: TRBV19
D gene: TRBD1
J gene: TRBJ1-3

CDR3 protein: CASSFQGINQPQHF
clone size: .
V gene: TRBV7-8
D gene: .
J gene: TRBJ1-5

CDR3 protein: CASRHRERGEAFF
clone size: .
V gene: TRBV7-6
D gene: .
J gene: TRBJ1-1

CDR3 protein: CASSFGRRQYF
clone size: .
V gene: TRBV27
D gene: TRBD2
J gene: TRBJ2-7

CDR3 protein: CSVERAQGYTF
clone size: .
V gene: TRBV29-1
D gene: .
J gene: TRBJ1-2

CDR3 protein: CASSQPGTGLYGYTF
clone size: .
V gene: TRBV4-1
D gene: TRBD1
J gene: TRBJ1-2

CDR3 protein: CASSLGFGGTEAFF
clone size: .
V gene: TRBV13
D gene: .
J gene: TRBJ1-1

CDR3 protein: CASRPSGSGNTQYF
clone size: .
V gene: TRBV6-5
D gene: TRBD2
J gene: TRBJ2-3

CDR3 protein: CASSIGLAGSWEGDTQYF
clone size: .
V gene: TRBV28
D gene: TRBD2
J gene: TRBJ2-3

CDR3 protein: CASSLWVGGLGNQPQHF
clone size: .
V gene: TRBV7-9
D gene: .
J gene: TRBJ1-5

CDR3 protein: CSVARAGGYTF
clone size: .
V gene: TRBV29-1
D gene: .
J gene: TRBJ1-2

CDR3 protein: CASSYNSGNTIYF
clone size: .
V gene: TRBV6-5
D gene: .
J gene: TRBJ1-3

CDR3 protein: CASSPQFGYNTEAFF
clone size: .
V gene: TRBV6-5
D gene: .
J gene: TRBJ1-1

CDR3 protein: CASTSGLPTDTQYF
clone size: .
V gene: TRBV9
D gene: TRBD2
J gene: TRBJ2-3

CDR3 protein: CASSERDSGANVLTF
clone size: .
V gene: TRBV10-2
D gene: .
J gene: TRBJ2-6

CDR3 protein: CASSLAGAPGNTIYF
clone size: .
V gene: TRBV7-9
D gene: .
J gene: TRBJ1-3

CDR3 protein: CASSYFFGGSYEQYF
clone size: .
V gene: TRBV6-5
D gene: .
J gene: TRBJ2-7

CDR3 protein: CASSPPYGAGGYEQYF
clone size: .
V gene: TRBV28
D gene: TRBD1
J gene: .

CDR3 protein: CATSRDFTGNGYTF
clone size: once
V gene: TRBV15
D gene: .
J gene: TRBJ1-2

CDR3 protein: CATSRDRKSYEQYF
clone size: .
V gene: TRBV15
D gene: .
J gene: TRBJ2-7

CDR3 protein: CASSPWGRLTNEQFF
clone size: .
V gene: TRBV28
D gene: .
J gene: TRBJ2-1

CDR3 protein: CASATGPYYGYTF
clone size: .
V gene: TRBV6-6
D gene: .
J gene: TRBJ1-2

CDR3 protein: CASSWGGSGEKLFF
clone size: .
V gene: TRBV27
D gene: .
J gene: TRBJ1-4

CDR3 protein: CASSPLAGVSVEQFF
clone size: .
V gene: TRBV4-1
D gene: TRBD2
J gene: TRBJ2-1